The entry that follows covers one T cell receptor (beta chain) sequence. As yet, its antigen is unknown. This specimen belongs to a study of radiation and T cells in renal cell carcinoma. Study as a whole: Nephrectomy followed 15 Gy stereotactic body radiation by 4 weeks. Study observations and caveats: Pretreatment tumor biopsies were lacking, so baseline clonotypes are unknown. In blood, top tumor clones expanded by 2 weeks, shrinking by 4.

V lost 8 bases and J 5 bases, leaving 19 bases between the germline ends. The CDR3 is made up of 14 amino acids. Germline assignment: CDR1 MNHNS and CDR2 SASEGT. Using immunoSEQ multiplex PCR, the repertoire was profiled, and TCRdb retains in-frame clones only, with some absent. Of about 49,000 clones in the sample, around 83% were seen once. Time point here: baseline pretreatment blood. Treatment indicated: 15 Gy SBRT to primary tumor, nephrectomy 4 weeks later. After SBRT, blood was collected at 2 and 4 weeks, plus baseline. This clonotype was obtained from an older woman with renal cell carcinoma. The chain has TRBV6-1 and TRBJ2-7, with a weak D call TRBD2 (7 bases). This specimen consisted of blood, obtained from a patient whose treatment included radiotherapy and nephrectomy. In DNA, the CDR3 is TGTGCCAGCCAGGTGGGGGGGCTGTGGAACGAGCAGTACTTC. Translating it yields CASQVGGLWNEQYF.